This is a list of T cell receptor beta chains from one sample in a study of CD8 T cells in Susac syndrome. TCRdb reprocessed the immunoSEQ multiplex PCR reads with MiXCR, giving one entry per CDR3 protein. The data hold 150,000 to 200,000 distinct CDR3 sequences, with around 94% observed a single time. The sample comprised CD4+ T cells from PBMCs. Receptors originate from a human donor with multiple sclerosis. CDR3s include the opening cysteine and the closing phenylalanine or tryptophan.

>TRBJ2-1|TRBV5-1
CASSLALAAYNEQFF
>TRBJ2-5|TRBV6-2/TRBV6-3
CASSSYRTSEKTQYF
>TRBJ1-1|TRBV11-2
CASSPGQGEYTEAFF
>TRBJ2-1|TRBV5-1
CASSFGAGGREQFF
>TRBJ2-3|TRBV20-1
CSARSGGTTQYF
>TRBJ2-2|TRBV30
CAWWNYNTGELFF
>TRBJ2-3|TRBV12-3/TRBV12-4
CASSFSGSPFGGTDTQYF
>TRBJ1-2|TRBV18
CASSEGTATYGYTF
>TRBJ2-2|TRBV30
CAWGSGSITGELFF
>TRBJ1-5|TRBV4-1
CASSQDFGAPGQPQHF
>TRBJ2-5|TRBV3-1
CASSLRWNQETQYF
>TRBJ2-2|TRBV6-2/TRBV6-3
CASRKNRAGELFF
>TRBJ1-1|TRBV18
CASSPVREAGSEAFF
>TRBJ2-1|TRBV18
CASSPGTGAHRQFF
>TRBJ1-3|TRBV20-1
CSAQDNSGNTIYF
>TRBJ2-7|TRBV2
CASSNYYEQYF
>TRBJ2-1|TRBV6-2/TRBV6-3
CASSYSPVNEQFF
>TRBJ1-2|TRBV28
CASRYRDGYTF
>TRBJ2-5|TRBV6-1
CASRRAGGRAGLRTRETQYF
>TRBJ2-2|TRBV24-1
CATSDLGGRAGELFF
>TRBJ2-2|TRBV20-1
CSALSLGVAGELFF
>TRBJ2-7|TRBV4-3
CASSHLAGGYEQYF
>TRBJ2-5|TRBV7-2
CASSTSSTVQETQYF
>TRBJ1-1|TRBV3-1
CASSQGTLTEAFF
>TRBJ2-1|TRBV29-1
CSVLAGGDNEQFF
>TRBJ2-2|TRBV19
CASQGGARSGELFF
>TRBJ2-2|TRBV12-3/TRBV12-4
CASTVGLAGVTGELFF